This T cell receptor beta chain was identified in a study of T cell changes during pregnancy in multiple sclerosis. Method: immunoSEQ multiplex PCR; TCRdb's copy keeps in-frame clones and lacks some. The data contain about 36,000 clones, about 91% of them singletons. Germline CDR1 is MRHNA and CDR2 is SNTAGT. The CDR3 is 15 amino acids. V was clipped by 4 bases and J by 9 bases; unmatched bases: 9. In this sample, this clone turned up once. This material consisted of CD4+ T cells from peripheral blood mononuclear cells, taken in the third trimester of pregnancy. The TCR sequence derives from a female donor in good health, enrolled as a control in a pregnancy study. The V gene is TRBV6-4, the J gene TRBJ1-6; 7 bases are a match to TRBD1. Written as DNA, the CDR3 is TGTGCCAGCAGTGTTGACAGGGCGGCAAGTTCACCCCTCCACTTT. The encoded protein is CASSVDRAASSPLHF.